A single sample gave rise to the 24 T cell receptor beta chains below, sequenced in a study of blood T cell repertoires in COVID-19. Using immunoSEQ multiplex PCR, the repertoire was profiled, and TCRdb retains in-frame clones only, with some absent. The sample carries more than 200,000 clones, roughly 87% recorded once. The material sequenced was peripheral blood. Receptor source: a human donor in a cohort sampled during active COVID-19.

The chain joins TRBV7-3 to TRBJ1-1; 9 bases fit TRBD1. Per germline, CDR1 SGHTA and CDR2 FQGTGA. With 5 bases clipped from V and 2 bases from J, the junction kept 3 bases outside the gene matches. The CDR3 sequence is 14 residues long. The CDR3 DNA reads TGTGCCAGCAGCACGGACAGGGGCAACACTGAAGCTTTCTTT. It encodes CASSTDRGNTEAFF.

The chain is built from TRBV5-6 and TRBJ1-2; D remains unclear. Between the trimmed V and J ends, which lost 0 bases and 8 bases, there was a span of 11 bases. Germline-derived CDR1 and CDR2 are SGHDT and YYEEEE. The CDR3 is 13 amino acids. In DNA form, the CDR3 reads TGTGCCAGCAGCTTGGCCAGGACTGGCGGCTACACCTTC. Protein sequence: CASSLARTGGYTF.

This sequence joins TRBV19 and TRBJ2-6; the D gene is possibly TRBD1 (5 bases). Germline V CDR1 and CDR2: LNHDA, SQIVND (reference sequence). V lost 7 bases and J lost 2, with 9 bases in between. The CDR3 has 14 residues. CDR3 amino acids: CASNGRAGANVLTF. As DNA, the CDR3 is TGTGCCAGTAACGGCAGGGCTGGGGCCAACGTCCTGACTTTC.

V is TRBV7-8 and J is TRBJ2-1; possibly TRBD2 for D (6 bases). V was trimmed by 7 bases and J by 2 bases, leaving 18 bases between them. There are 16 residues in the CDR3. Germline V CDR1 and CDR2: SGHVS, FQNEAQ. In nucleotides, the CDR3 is TGTGCCAGCATCCTCTCTAGGAGGGAACCCTACAATGAGCAGTTCTTC. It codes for CASILSRREPYNEQFF.

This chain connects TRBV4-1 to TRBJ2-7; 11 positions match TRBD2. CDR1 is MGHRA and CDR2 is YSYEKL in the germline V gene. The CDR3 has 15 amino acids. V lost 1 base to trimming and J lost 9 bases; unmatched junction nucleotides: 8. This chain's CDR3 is CASSQVGLAGGGQYF. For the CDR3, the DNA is TGCGCCAGCAGCCAAGTAGGGCTAGCGGGAGGTGGGCAGTACTTC.

CDR3 nucleotides: TGTGCCAGCAGTTACCCGTCCGGGGGGCGTTCTGGCTACACCTTC. Translated, it gives CASSYPSGGRSGYTF. The genes are TRBV6-6 and TRBJ1-2; a weak D match, TRBD1 (6 bases). The CDR3 is 15 residues long. The ends were cut back, 2 bases at V and 7 bases at J, with 17 bases in the middle. Germline loops: CDR1 MNHNY, CDR2 SVGAGI (reference sequence).

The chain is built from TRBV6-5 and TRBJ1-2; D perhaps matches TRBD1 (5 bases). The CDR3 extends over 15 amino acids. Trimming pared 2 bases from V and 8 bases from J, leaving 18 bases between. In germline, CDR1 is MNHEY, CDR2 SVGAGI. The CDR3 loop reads CASSYPKGGVEGYTF. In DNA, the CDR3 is TGTGCCAGCAGTTACCCGAAAGGAGGGGTGGAAGGCTACACCTTC.

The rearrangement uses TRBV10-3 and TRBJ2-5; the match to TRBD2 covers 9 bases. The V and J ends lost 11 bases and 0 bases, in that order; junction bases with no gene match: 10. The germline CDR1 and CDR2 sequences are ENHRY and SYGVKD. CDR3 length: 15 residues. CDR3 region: CAAGGTSRYQETQYF. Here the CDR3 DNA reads TGTGCCGCCGGGGGGACTAGCAGATACCAAGAGACCCAGTACTTC.

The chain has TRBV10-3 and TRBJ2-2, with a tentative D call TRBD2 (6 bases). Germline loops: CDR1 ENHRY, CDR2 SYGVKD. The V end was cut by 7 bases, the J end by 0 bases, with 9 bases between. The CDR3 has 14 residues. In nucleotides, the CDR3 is TGTGCCATCAAAAGGGACTCGAACACCGGGGAGCTGTTTTTT. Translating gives CAIKRDSNTGELFF.

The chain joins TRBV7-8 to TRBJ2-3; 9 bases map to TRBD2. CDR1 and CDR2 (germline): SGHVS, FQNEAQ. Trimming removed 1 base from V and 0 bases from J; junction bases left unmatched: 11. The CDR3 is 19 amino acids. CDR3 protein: CASSLGLAGILGSTDTQYF. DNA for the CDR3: TGTGCCAGCAGCTTAGGCCTAGCGGGGATATTGGGCAGCACAGATACGCAGTATTTT.

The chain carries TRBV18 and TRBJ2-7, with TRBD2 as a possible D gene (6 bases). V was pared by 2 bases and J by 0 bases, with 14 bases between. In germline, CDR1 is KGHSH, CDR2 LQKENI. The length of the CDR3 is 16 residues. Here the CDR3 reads CASSPSQAGSSYEQYF. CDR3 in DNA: TGTGCCAGCTCACCATCCCAAGCGGGCAGCTCCTACGAGCAGTACTTC.

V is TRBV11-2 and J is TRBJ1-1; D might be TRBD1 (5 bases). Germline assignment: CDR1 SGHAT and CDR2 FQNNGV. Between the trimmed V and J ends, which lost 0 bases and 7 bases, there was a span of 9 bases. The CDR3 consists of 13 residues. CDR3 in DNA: TGTGCCAGCAGCTTAGAGGGGGGAATTGAAGCTTTCTTT. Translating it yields CASSLEGGIEAFF.

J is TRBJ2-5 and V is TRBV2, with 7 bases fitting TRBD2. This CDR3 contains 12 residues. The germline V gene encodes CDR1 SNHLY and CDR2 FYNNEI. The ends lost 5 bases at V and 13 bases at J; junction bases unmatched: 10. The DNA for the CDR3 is TGTGCCAGCAGTACTACGACTAGCCAGTTGTACTTC. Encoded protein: CASSTTTSQLYF. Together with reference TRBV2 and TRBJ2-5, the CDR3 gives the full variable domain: EPEVTQTPSHQVTQMGQEVILRCVPISNHLYFYWYRQILGQKVEFLVSFYNNEISEKSEIFDDQFSVERPDGSNFTLKIRSTKLEDSAMYFCASSTTTSQLYFGPGTRLLVL.

CDR3: CASSYHRGPTEAFF. CDR3 in DNA: TGTGCCAGCAGTTACCACAGGGGGCCCACTGAAGCTTTCTTT. The chain recombines TRBV6-5 with TRBJ1-1; 9 bases are shared with TRBD1. Looked up from germline, CDR1 is MNHEY and CDR2 is SVGAGI. J was trimmed by 4 bases and V by 2 bases; bases with no gene match: 2. The CDR3 runs 14 residues.

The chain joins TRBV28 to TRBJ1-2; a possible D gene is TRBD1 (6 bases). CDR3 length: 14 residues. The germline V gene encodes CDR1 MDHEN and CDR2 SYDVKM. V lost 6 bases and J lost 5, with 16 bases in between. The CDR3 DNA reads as TGTGCCAGCAGCTCCCCGCTCGGGACATATGGCTACACCTTC. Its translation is CASSSPLGTYGYTF.

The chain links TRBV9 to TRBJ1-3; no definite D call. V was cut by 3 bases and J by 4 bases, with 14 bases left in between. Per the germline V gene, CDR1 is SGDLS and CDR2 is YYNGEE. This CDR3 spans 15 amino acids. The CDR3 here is CASSADSGSGNTIYF. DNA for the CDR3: TGTGCCAGCAGCGCGGACTCGGGGTCGGGAAACACCATATATTTT.

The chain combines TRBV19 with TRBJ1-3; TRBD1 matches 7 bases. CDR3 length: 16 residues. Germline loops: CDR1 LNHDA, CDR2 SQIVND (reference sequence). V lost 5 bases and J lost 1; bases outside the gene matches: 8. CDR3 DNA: TGTGCCAGTAGTGTCTCCTACAGGGGATCTGGAAACACCATATATTTT. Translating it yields CASSVSYRGSGNTIYF.

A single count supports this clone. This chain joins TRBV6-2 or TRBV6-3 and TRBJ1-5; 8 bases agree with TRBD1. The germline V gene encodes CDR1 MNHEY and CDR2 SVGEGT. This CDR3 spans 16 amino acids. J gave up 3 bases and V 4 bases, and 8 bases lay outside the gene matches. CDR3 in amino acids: CASSSQTGVDNQPQHF. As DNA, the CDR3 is TGTGCCAGCAGTTCGCAGACAGGGGTAGACAATCAGCCCCAGCATTTT.

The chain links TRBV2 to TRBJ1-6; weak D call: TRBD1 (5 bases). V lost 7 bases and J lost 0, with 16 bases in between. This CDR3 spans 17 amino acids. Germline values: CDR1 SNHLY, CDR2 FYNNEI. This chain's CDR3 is CASTVLGLSSYNSPLHF. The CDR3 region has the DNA TGTGCCAGCACCGTCTTGGGGCTGAGCTCCTATAATTCACCCCTCCACTTT.

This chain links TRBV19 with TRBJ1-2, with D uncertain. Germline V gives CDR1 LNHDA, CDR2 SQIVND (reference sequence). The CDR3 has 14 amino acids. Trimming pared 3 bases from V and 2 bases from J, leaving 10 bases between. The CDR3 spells CASSIEQPNYGYTF. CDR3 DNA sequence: TGTGCCAGTAGTATTGAACAGCCCAACTATGGCTACACCTTC. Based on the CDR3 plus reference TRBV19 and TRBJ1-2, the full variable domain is DGGITQSPKYLFRKEGQNVTLSCEQNLNHDAMYWYRQDPGQGLRLIYYSQIVNDFQKGDIAEGYSVSREKKESFPLTVTSAQKNPTAFYLCASSIEQPNYGYTFGSGTRLTVV.

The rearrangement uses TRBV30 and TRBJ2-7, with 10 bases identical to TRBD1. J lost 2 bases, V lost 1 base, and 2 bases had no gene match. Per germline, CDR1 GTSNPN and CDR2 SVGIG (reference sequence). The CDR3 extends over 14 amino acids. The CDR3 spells CAWSGDRGPYEQYF. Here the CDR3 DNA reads TGTGCCTGGAGTGGCGACAGGGGGCCCTACGAGCAGTACTTC.

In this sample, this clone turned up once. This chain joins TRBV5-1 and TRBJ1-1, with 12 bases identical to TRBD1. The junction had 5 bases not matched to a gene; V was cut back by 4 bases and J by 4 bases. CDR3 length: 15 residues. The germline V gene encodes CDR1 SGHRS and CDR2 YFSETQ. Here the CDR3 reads CASSEGTGGLTEAFF. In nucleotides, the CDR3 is TGCGCCAGCAGCGAGGGGACAGGGGGCCTCACTGAAGCTTTCTTT.

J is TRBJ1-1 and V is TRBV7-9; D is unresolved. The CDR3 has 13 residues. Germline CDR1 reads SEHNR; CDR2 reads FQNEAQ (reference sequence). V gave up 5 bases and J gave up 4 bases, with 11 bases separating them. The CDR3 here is CASSLEEGTEAFF. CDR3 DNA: TGTGCCAGCAGCCTGGAGGAGGGCACTGAAGCTTTCTTT.

CDR3 region: CASSPPLAGGSTGELFF. The CDR3 DNA sequence: TGTGCCAGCAGCCCCCCACTGGCGGGAGGGAGTACCGGGGAGCTGTTTTTT. The rearrangement links TRBV3-1 (or the pseudogene TRBV3-2) to TRBJ2-2; 9 positions agree with TRBD2. Trimming cost V 4 bases and J 5 bases; bases outside gene matches: 11. Per germline, CDR1 LGHDT and CDR2 YNNKEL (reference sequence). This CDR3 region has 17 residues.